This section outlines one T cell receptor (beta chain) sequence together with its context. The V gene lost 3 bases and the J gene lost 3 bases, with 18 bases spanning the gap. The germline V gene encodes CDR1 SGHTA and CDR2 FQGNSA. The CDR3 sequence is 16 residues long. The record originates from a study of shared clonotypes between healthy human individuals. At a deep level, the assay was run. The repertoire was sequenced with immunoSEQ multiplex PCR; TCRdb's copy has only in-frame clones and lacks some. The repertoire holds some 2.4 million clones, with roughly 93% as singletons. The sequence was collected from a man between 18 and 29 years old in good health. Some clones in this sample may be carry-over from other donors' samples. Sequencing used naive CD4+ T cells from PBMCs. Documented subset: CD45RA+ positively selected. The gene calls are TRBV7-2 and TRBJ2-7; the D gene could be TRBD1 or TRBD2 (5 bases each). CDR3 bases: TGTGCCAGCAGCTTGTTGGGGGACGGTCCTCGCTACGAGCAGTACTTC. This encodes CASSLLGDGPRYEQYF.